This TCR beta chain derives from a study of glioma-infiltrating T cells after dendritic cell vaccination. The CDR3 is 14 residues long. Per the germline V gene, CDR1 is LGHNA and CDR2 is YNFKEQ. V lost 4 bases and J 1 base, leaving 10 bases between the germline ends. Repertoires were generated with immunoSEQ multiplex PCR, while TCRdb's copy carries only in-frame clones and drops some. The sample contains about 73,000 clones, around 79% of which appear only once. This clone is a singleton in its sample. The gene calls are TRBV4-2 and TRBJ1-1; maybe TRBD1 (6 bases). The input for sequencing was blood, taken before dendritic cell vaccination. This clonotype originated in a human donor with glioblastoma. The chain's CDR3 is CASSRQDGNTEAFF. DNA for the CDR3: TGTGCCAGCAGCCGACAGGACGGGAACACTGAAGCTTTCTTT.